A selection of T cell receptor beta chains follows, all from one sample in a study of shared clonotypes between healthy human individuals. The table came from immunoSEQ multiplex PCR; TCRdb's copy has only in-frame clones and leaves some out. Of about 960,000 clones in the sample, about 80% were seen once. Sequencing was done on a sample of memory CD4+ T cells sorted from blood. The receptors were gathered from a man in his late teens or twenties in good health. The CDR3 runs from the conserved cysteine through the conserved F or W. The order of the fields is CDR3 protein, CDR3 DNA, D gene, J gene, V gene, clone size. A D gene is named only where the DNA matches it firmly. Some rows have no size entry. The others give once, few or many, or a class for an expanded clone.

CASSFFTGTSGSVQFF	TGTGCCAGCAGCTTTTTCACCGGGACTAGCGGGTCCGTGCAGTTCTTC	TRBD2	TRBJ2-1	TRBV7-3	NA
CASSLLGQGGQPQHF	TGTGCCAGCAGTTTACTGGGACAGGGTGGGCAGCCCCAGCATTTT	TRBD1	TRBJ1-5	TRBV27	few
CASSFAPLAVQETQYF	TGTGCCAGCAGTTTTGCCCCACTAGCGGTCCAAGAGACCCAGTACTTC	TRBD2	TRBJ2-5	TRBV28	NA
CASKQDVMNTEAFF	TGTGCCAGCAAACAGGACGTGATGAACACTGAAGCTTTCTTT	NA	TRBJ1-1	TRBV27	few
CASSTRQGAGYTF	TGTGCCAGCAGCACAAGACAGGGGGCAGGCTACACCTTC	TRBD1	TRBJ1-2	TRBV11-2	NA
CSAMWQDTQYF	TGCAGTGCTATGTGGCAGGATACGCAGTATTTT	NA	TRBJ2-3	TRBV20-1	NA
CASSPGGQETQYF	TGTGCCAGCAGTCCCGGGGGCCAAGAGACCCAGTACTTC	NA	TRBJ2-5	TRBV6-1	few
CASRAGGGQPQHF	TGTGCCAGCCGGGCAGGGGGAGGTCAGCCCCAGCATTTT	TRBD1	TRBJ1-5	TRBV6-1	few
CASSLYRTGGMNTEAFF	TGCGCCAGCAGCTTGTATCGGACAGGGGGGATGAACACTGAAGCTTTCTTT	TRBD1	TRBJ1-1	TRBV5-1	NA
CASSLSGRAQDTQYF	TGCGCCAGCAGTCTTAGCGGGAGGGCCCAAGATACGCAGTATTTT	TRBD2	TRBJ2-3	TRBV10-2	NA
CASSLGMLAFF	TGTGCCAGCAGCCTAGGGATGTTAGCTTTCTTT	NA	TRBJ1-1	TRBV7-9	NA
CASSLRTSGAGELFF	TGCGCCAGCAGCTTGAGGACTAGCGGAGCCGGGGAGCTGTTTTTT	TRBD2	TRBJ2-2	TRBV5-1	NA
CASSARQDYSGNTIYF	TGTGCCAGCTCAGCAAGACAGGACTACTCTGGAAACACCATATATTTT	NA	TRBJ1-3	TRBV18	NA
CASSAQFNTGELFF	TGTGCCAGCAGCGCACAGTTTAACACCGGGGAGCTGTTTTTT	NA	TRBJ2-2	TRBV14	NA
CASSPPGVYMNTEAFF	TGTGCCAGCAGTCCCCCCGGGGTTTATATGAACACTGAAGCTTTCTTT	NA	TRBJ1-1	TRBV28	many
CAWTLTGKGTDTQYF	TGTGCCTGGACCCTGACAGGGAAGGGCACAGATACGCAGTATTTT	TRBD1	TRBJ2-3	TRBV30	NA
CASSEGNTIYF	TGTGCCAGCAGCGAGGGAAACACCATATATTTT	NA	TRBJ1-3	TRBV9	once
CASSDSGTGRPFVQYF	TGTGCCAGCAGTGATTCCGGGACAGGTCGGCCCTTTGTGCAGTACTTC	TRBD1	TRBJ2-7	TRBV6-1	NA
CASSTSGRGSYNEQFF	TGTGCCAGCAGCACCAGCGGGAGAGGCTCCTACAATGAGCAGTTCTTC	TRBD2	TRBJ2-1	TRBV9	NA
CASSAREGGTDTQYF	TGTGCCAGCAGCGCAAGAGAGGGGGGCACAGATACGCAGTATTTT	NA	TRBJ2-3	TRBV9	NA
CASSIGTSGTGELFF	TGTGCCAGCAGCATCGGGACTAGCGGCACCGGGGAGCTGTTTTTT	TRBD2	TRBJ2-2	TRBV6-6	NA
CASSYTSGKETQYF	TGTGCCAGCAGCTATACTAGCGGTAAAGAGACCCAGTACTTC	TRBD2	TRBJ2-5	TRBV6-5	NA
CASSALREQYF	TGTGCCAGCAGTGCGTTGAGAGAGCAGTACTTC	NA	TRBJ2-7	TRBV25-1	NA
CAWSEQGSYNSPLHF	TGTGCCTGGAGTGAACAGGGCTCCTATAATTCACCCCTCCACTTT	NA	TRBJ1-6	TRBV30	NA
CASSFEGRGTDTQYF	TGTGCCAGCAGTTTCGAGGGGCGAGGCACAGATACGCAGTATTTT	NA	TRBJ2-3	TRBV27	NA
CSVEASNYEQYF	TGCAGCGTTGAGGCCAGTAACTACGAGCAGTACTTC	NA	TRBJ2-7	TRBV29-1	many
CASSLNSGGAGETQYF	TGTGCCAGCAGCCTAAATAGCGGGGGGGCCGGGGAGACCCAGTACTTC	TRBD2	TRBJ2-5	TRBV7-6	once
CASSQGQGRETQYF	TGTGCCAGCAGCCAGGGACAGGGGCGAGAGACCCAGTACTTC	TRBD1	TRBJ2-5	TRBV7-3	NA
CASSPGGQGRSTEAFF	TGTGCCAGCAGCCCGGGTGGACAGGGGAGGAGTACTGAAGCTTTCTTT	TRBD1	TRBJ1-1	TRBV5-4	NA
CASSVPLGGYTF	TGTGCCAGCAGCGTCCCCCTGGGGGGCTACACCTTC	NA	TRBJ1-2	TRBV9	once
CARSLSFGTVSYEQYF	TGTGCCAGAAGCTTGTCTTTCGGGACGGTGTCCTACGAGCAGTACTTC	NA	TRBJ2-7	TRBV5-3	NA
CASSLAGVGYDEQYF	TGTGCCAGCAGCTTAGCCGGGGTTGGTTACGACGAGCAGTACTTC	NA	TRBJ2-7	TRBV11-2	NA
CASSLQGASYNSPLHF	TGTGCCAGCAGTTTACAGGGGGCCTCCTATAATTCACCCCTCCACTTT	TRBD1	TRBJ1-6	TRBV27	NA
CASSLSEGIQYF	TGTGCCAGCAGTTTATCAGAGGGCATTCAGTACTTC	NA	TRBJ2-4	TRBV28	NA
CASSSELQRQETQYF	TGTGCCAGCAGTTCAGAATTACAGCGGCAAGAGACCCAGTACTTC	NA	TRBJ2-5	TRBV6-8	NA
CASSLAWGALSEQYF	TGTGCCAGCAGCTTAGCCTGGGGGGCCTTGAGCGAGCAGTACTTC	NA	TRBJ2-7	TRBV11-2	NA
CAWSGDHRAAGYTF	TGTGCCTGGAGTGGGGACCACCGAGCGGCTGGCTACACCTTC	NA	TRBJ1-2	TRBV30	NA
CASSAAMGLYEQYF	TGTGCCAGCAGCGCAGCTATGGGACTCTACGAGCAGTACTTC	NA	TRBJ2-7	TRBV5-6	once
CASSQGGLAGIGTGELFF	TGCGCCAGCAGCCAAGGGGGACTAGCGGGTATAGGCACCGGGGAGCTGTTTTTT	TRBD2	TRBJ2-2	TRBV4-1	NA
CASSLGAGETQYF	TGTGCCAGCAGTCTGGGGGCGGGGGAGACCCAGTACTTC	NA	TRBJ2-5	TRBV28	few
CASSGVAGLGSPLHF	TGTGCCAGCAGCGGGGTCGCAGGTTTAGGGTCACCCCTCCACTTT	NA	TRBJ1-6	TRBV5-5	few
CASSDGLAGQETQYF	TGTGCCAGCAGTGACGGACTAGCGGGACAAGAGACCCAGTACTTC	TRBD2	TRBJ2-5	TRBV25-1	NA
CASNPTDTQYF	TGTGCTAGCAACCCTACAGATACGCAGTATTTT	NA	TRBJ2-3	TRBV7-7	NA